A single sample gave rise to the 14 T cell receptor beta chains below, sequenced in a study of T cell responses to AZD1222 COVID-19 vaccine (dated by TCRdb to the early 2020s). Libraries were built with the immunoSEQ multiplex PCR assay. TCRdb re-hosts the immuneACCESS table, in-frame sequences only. Its copies lack some clones; in the studies checked, an unresolved V gene accounts for under half of them, and the cause for the rest is not known. This sample comprises 60,000 to 75,000 clones, 80% to 90% of them detected only once. Roughly 30% of the sample lies in the top ten. Taken with the paper, the label for time point translates to: about 28 days (+/-7) after the second vaccine dose. The starting material was peripheral blood, obtained 28 days after the second AZD1222 dose. These receptor sequences come from an adult who received the AZD1222 COVID-19 vaccine.

This clone was counted once. This sequence joins TRBV3-1 (or the pseudogene TRBV3-2) and TRBJ2-1, with 9 bases fitting TRBD2. Trimming cost V 1 base and J 5 bases; bases outside gene matches: 6. Germline CDR1 reads LGHDT; CDR2 reads YNNKEL (reference sequence). This CDR3 is 16 amino acids long. The CDR3 DNA is TGTGCCAGCAGCCAAGGCGGCAGACTAGCGGACAATGAGCAGTTCTTC. Translation gives CASSQGGRLADNEQFF.

This rearrangement joins TRBV7-9 to TRBJ1-2, with 9 bases matching TRBD1. The CDR3 length is 14 residues. The V gene's germline CDR1 is SEHNR and CDR2 FQNEAQ (reference sequence). With V trimmed by 5 bases and J by 7 bases, 8 bases remained unmatched. The CDR3 DNA reads as TGTGCCAGCAGCCCAAACAGGGGGCTAGGTGGCTACACCTTC. The encoded protein is CASSPNRGLGGYTF.

The gene calls are TRBV5-1 and TRBJ1-4; D is unclear. The V end lost 0 bases, the J end lost 2 bases, and 14 bases lay between the germline ends. Germline CDR1 reads SGHRS; CDR2 reads YFSETQ. The CDR3 loop spans 17 amino acids. The chain's CDR3 is CASSLEPAAATNEKLFF. The CDR3 region has the DNA TGCGCCAGCAGCTTGGAGCCAGCCGCCGCGACTAATGAAAAACTGTTTTTT.

This chain connects TRBV25-1 to TRBJ1-2; D not resolved. Germline V gene data show CDR1 as MGHDK and CDR2 as SYGVNS. V was trimmed by 6 bases and J by 4 bases, leaving 9 bases between them. The length of the CDR3 is 12 residues. The CDR3 region is CASRSLLYGYTF. In DNA form, the CDR3 reads TGTGCCAGCAGGTCCCTACTCTATGGCTACACCTTC.

This chain joins TRBV4-2 and TRBJ2-7, with 9 bases aligning to TRBD2. CDR1 and CDR2 (germline): LGHNA, YNFKEQ. The CDR3 runs to 14 residues. Trimming removed 0 bases from V and 4 bases from J; junction bases left unmatched: 1. The CDR3 bases are TGTGCCAGCAGCCAAGAGCGGGAGGGATACGAGCAGTACTTC. It is translated as CASSQEREGYEQYF.

This chain uses TRBV11-3 with TRBJ2-2; possibly TRBD2 for D (6 bases). Germline assignment: CDR1 SGHNT and CDR2 YENEEA. V was pared by 5 bases and J by 5 bases, with 18 bases between. CDR3 size: 16 residues. The DNA of the CDR3 is TGTGCCAGCAGCCTTAAGGAGGGCCGGAAAACCGGGGAGCTGTTTTTT. It is translated as CASSLKEGRKTGELFF.

The CDR3, as DNA: TGTGCCAGCAGCTCGCAGGGCGCCCGTCGGCCCCAGCATTTT. As protein: CASSSQGARRPQHF. This rearrangement joins TRBV7-9 to TRBJ1-5; a weak D match, TRBD1 (5 bases). Trimming left V 4 bases short and J 9 bases short, with 16 bases between. There are 14 residues in the CDR3. Germline V gene lookup returns CDR1 SEHNR and CDR2 FQNEAQ (reference sequence).

The J gene is TRBJ1-1, the V gene TRBV6-2 or TRBV6-3, with a possible D match to TRBD1 (5 bases). This CDR3 has 17 amino acids. V was trimmed by 6 bases and J by 0 bases, leaving 20 bases between them. The germline V gene encodes CDR1 MNHEY and CDR2 SVGEGT. The CDR3 nucleotides read TGTGCCAGCAGCATTAACCGGGACCGCGACATGAACACTGAAGCTTTCTTT. It encodes CASSINRDRDMNTEAFF.

The chain links TRBV24-1 to TRBJ1-2, with D possibly TRBD1 on 5 matching bases. This CDR3 region has 14 residues. Germline loops: CDR1 KGHDR, CDR2 SFDVKD. Trimming stripped 3 bases from V and 8 bases from J, with 15 bases between. In nucleotides, the CDR3 is TGTGCCACCAGTGATGGGACCCAAAGGCACGGCTACACCTTC. It translates to CATSDGTQRHGYTF.

This clone was recorded once. This rearrangement joins TRBV18 to TRBJ2-1; maybe TRBD2 (7 bases). The germline V gene has CDR1 KGHSH and CDR2 LQKENI. The V gene lost 6 bases and the J gene lost 7 bases, with 16 bases spanning the gap. This CDR3 comprises 14 residues. CDR3 bases: TGTGCCAGCTCGTCTCAGGGAGGGGGTAATGAGCAGTTCTTC. Its protein is CASSSQGGGNEQFF. The variable domain in full, completed from reference TRBV18 and TRBJ2-1, reads NAGVMQNPRHLVRRRGQEARLRCSPMKGHSHVYWYRQLPEEGLKFMVYLQKENIIDESGMPKERFSAEFPKEGPSILRIQQVVRGDSAAYFCASSSQGGGNEQFFGPGTRLTVL.

The CDR3 DNA is TGTGCCAGCAGCTCACAGGTCGAGCAGTTCTTC. Protein: CASSSQVEQFF. The chain recombines TRBV11-3 with TRBJ2-1; a weak D match, TRBD1 (5 bases). Per the germline V gene, CDR1 is SGHNT and CDR2 is YENEEA. V was shortened by 4 bases and J by 10 bases, with 8 bases between the two germline ends. CDR3 length equals 11 residues.

This rearrangement joins TRBV4-2 to TRBJ1-2; no clear D gene. Looked up from germline, CDR1 is LGHNA and CDR2 is YNFKEQ. The CDR3 is made up of 13 amino acids. V dropped 0 bases and J dropped 4 bases, with 6 bases sitting between them. DNA for the CDR3: TGTGCCAGCAGCCAAGATTTGGTCTATGGCTACACCTTC. Protein: CASSQDLVYGYTF.

The chain has TRBV19 and TRBJ2-3; 9 positions agree with TRBD2. The CDR3 loop spans 15 amino acids. V lost 5 bases and J lost 2; bases outside the gene matches: 5. Looked up from germline, CDR1 is LNHDA and CDR2 is SQIVND (reference sequence). CDR3 sequence: CASSWTSATTDTQYF. As DNA, the CDR3 is TGTGCCAGTAGTTGGACTAGCGCGACCACAGATACGCAGTATTTT.

This chain connects TRBV5-8 to TRBJ1-2, with unresolved D. CDR1 is SGHTS and CDR2 is YDEGEE in the germline V gene. The CDR3 is 13 amino acids. With 0 bases removed from V and 8 bases from J, the gap between germline ends came to 11 bases. The DNA for the CDR3 is TGTGCCAGCAGCTTGGGACGGGCCGGAGGCTACACCTTC. It is translated as CASSLGRAGGYTF.